Below, 2 T cell receptor beta chains from the same sample are listed, as sequenced in a study of T cells expressing NK-cell markers. TCRdb reprocessed the 5' RACE reads and stores each CDR3 protein as one record, lacking DNA. Its table lists about 540,000 distinct CDR3 sequences. The sample taken for sequencing was blood T cells: a sorted CD56 or NKG2C T cell subset, CD4+ or CD8+ T cells, or bulk PBMC T cells (not recorded which). The receptors come from a man between 18 and 29 years old in good health.

V usage is TRBV12-3 or TRBV12-4 and J usage is TRBJ2-5; TCRdb lists TRBD2, though no DNA is available to test this call. CDR3 length: 14 residues. This chain's CDR3 is CASSPDYRPETQYF.

The CDR3 here is CSAKLAGNINEQFF. V and J are TRBV29-1 and TRBJ2-1; the TRBD2 assignment by TCRdb is unverifiable without DNA. The CDR3 sequence is 14 residues long. Germline CDR1 reads SQVTM; CDR2 reads ANQGSEA.